This TCR beta chain was sequenced for a study of tumor and adjacent non-tumor tissue in lung cancer. On the study more broadly: The cohort had approximately 12 adenocarcinoma, a couple of squamous cell and 1 small cell patients.

In this sample, this clonotype turned up once. Its matching antigen is unknown. Likely a read error: the CDR3 ends without its conserved phenylalanine or tryptophan. General study results and limits: Normal lung showed higher cumulative top 100 clone frequency than tumor.

The library came from three nested PCR rounds adapted from ARM-PCR protocols. TCRdb reprocessed the multiplex PCR reads with MiXCR, giving one entry per CDR3 protein. The sample lists about 50,000 distinct CDR3 sequences, 74% occurring once. RNA was extracted from bulk tissue without any cell sorting. More than 3 cm separated this lung sample from the edge of the tumor. Donors were chemotherapy-naive, newly diagnosed lung cancer surgical patients in China, August–late 2014. The CDR3 sequence is 15 residues long. V was pared by 1 base and J by 6 bases, with 8 bases of the junction left unmatched. The sequenced sample consisted of distant non-tumor lung tissue. This sequence was found in a woman aged 60-75 years with non-small cell lung cancer. This rearrangement joins TRBV12-3 or TRBV12-4 to TRBJ2-7; 8 nucleotides line up with TRBD1. The CDR3 protein is CASSLVQGQGGEQYL. The DNA for the CDR3 is TGTGCCAGCAGTTTAGTGCAAGGACAGGGCGGCGAGCAGTACCTC.